This T cell receptor beta chain derives from a study of tumor-infiltrating lymphocytes in localized non-small cell lung cancer. Generated by immunoSEQ multiplex PCR, the TCRdb table keeps only in-frame clones and is missing some. The sample lists roughly 14,000 clones; approximately 80% were seen once. V shed 8 bases and J shed 6 bases, with 8 bases lying between them. Germline V gene lookup returns CDR1 MDHEN and CDR2 SYDVKM. The CDR3 sequence is 11 residues long. The receptor's source is a human donor with non-small cell lung cancer. The rearrangement joins TRBV28 to TRBJ1-3; the D gene is possibly TRBD1 (5 bases). Sample: lung tumor tissue. This CDR3 is CASRGENTIYF. CDR3 sequence (DNA): TGTGCCAGCCGAGGGGAAAACACCATATATTTT.